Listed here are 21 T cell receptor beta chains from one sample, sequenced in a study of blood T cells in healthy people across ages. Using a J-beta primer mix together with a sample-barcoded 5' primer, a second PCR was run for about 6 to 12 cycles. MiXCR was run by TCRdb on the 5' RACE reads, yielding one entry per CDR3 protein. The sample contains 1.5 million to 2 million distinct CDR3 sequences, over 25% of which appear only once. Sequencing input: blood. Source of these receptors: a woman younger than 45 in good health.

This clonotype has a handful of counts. The CDR3 loop is CSARTSRRIGTDTQYF. CDR3 DNA sequence: TGCAGTGCAAGGACTAGCAGACGGATTGGCACAGATACGCAGTATTTT. V and J are TRBV20-1 and TRBJ2-3; 8 nucleotides agree with TRBD2. Unmatched junction bases numbered 12, after V lost 6 bases and J lost 1 base. This CDR3 spans 16 amino acids. Looked up from germline, CDR1 is DFQATT and CDR2 is SNEGSKA (reference sequence).

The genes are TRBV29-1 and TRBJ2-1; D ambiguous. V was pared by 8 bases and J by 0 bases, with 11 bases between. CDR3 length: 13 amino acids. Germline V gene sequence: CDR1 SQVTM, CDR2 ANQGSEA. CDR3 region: CSSRGSSYNEQFF. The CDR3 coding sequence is TGCAGCTCCCGTGGTAGCTCCTACAATGAGCAGTTCTTC.

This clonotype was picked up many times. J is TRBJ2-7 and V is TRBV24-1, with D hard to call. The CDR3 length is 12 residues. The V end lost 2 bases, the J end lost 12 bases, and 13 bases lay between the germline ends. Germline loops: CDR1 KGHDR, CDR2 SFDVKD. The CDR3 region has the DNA TGTGCCACCAGTGATTCGGATAGGGTGTGGTACTTC. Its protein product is CATSDSDRVWYF.

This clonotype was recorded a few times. The CDR3, as DNA: TGTGCCAGCAGTCTAGGTTTGGGGATGGGAGAGACCCAGTACTTC. Amino acids: CASSLGLGMGETQYF. V and J are TRBV7-9 and TRBJ2-5; D gene ambiguous. The ends were cut back, 6 bases at V and 4 bases at J, with 18 bases in the middle. The CDR3 spans 15 residues. Germline V lookup: CDR1 SEHNR, CDR2 FQNEAQ (reference sequence).

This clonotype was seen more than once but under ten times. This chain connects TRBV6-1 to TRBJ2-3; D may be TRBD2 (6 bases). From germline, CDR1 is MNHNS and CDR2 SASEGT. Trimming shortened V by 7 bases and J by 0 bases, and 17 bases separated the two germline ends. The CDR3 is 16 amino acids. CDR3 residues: CASKSGGTASTDTQYF. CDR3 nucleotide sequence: TGTGCCAGCAAATCAGGAGGGACCGCAAGCACAGATACGCAGTATTTT.

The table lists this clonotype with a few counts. The DNA of the CDR3 is TGTGCCAGCAGGGCTAGCGGGGTCCGCCCAGATACGCAGTATTTT. This encodes CASRASGVRPDTQYF. The chain uses TRBV7-2 and TRBJ2-3; 9 nucleotides match TRBD2. This CDR3 spans 15 amino acids. Germline values: CDR1 SGHTA, CDR2 FQGNSA. V gave up 6 bases and J gave up 4 bases; unmatched junction bases: 8.

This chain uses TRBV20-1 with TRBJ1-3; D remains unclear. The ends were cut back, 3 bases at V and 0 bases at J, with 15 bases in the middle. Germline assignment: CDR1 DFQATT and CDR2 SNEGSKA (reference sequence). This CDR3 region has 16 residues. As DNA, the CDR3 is TGCAGTGCTAGTAATGGACGGGCCGGCTCTGGAAACACCATATATTTT. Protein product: CSASNGRAGSGNTIYF.

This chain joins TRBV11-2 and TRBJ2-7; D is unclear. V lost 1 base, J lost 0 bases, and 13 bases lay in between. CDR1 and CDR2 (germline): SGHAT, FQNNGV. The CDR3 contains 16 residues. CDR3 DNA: TGTGCCAGCAGCTTAGGAGCTGACTGGAGCTCCTACGAGCAGTACTTC. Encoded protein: CASSLGADWSSYEQYF.

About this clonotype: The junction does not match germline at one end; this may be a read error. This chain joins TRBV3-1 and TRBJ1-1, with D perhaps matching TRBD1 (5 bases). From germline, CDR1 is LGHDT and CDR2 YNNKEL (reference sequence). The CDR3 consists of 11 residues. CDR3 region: CVSSHTGKAFF. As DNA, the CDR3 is TGTGTCAGCAGCCACACAGGTAAAGCTTTCTTT.

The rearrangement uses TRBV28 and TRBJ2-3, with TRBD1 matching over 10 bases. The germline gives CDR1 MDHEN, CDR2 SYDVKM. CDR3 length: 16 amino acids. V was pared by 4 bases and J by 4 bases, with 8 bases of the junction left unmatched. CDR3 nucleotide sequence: TGTGCCAGCAGTTCTCGGGACAGGGGCGGCCCAGATACGCAGTATTTT. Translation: CASSSRDRGGPDTQYF.

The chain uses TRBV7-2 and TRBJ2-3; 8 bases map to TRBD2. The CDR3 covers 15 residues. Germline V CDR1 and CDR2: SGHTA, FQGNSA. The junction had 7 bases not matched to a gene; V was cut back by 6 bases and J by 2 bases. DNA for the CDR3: TGTGCCAGCAGTAACAACGGGGGGGCCACAGATACGCAGTATTTT. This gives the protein CASSNNGGATDTQYF.

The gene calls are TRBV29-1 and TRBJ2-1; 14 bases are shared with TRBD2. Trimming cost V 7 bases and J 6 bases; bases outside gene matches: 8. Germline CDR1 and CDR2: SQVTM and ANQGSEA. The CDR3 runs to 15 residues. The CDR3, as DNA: TGCAGCGCCGGGCTGGGACTAGCGGGAGTCAATGAGCAGTTCTTC. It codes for CSAGLGLAGVNEQFF.

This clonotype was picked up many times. The CDR3 DNA is TGTGCCACCAGCAGAGCGTTTCCGAACTATGGCTACACCTTC. It specifies CATSRAFPNYGYTF. The V call is TRBV15, the J call TRBJ1-2, with D hard to call. Trimming removed 1 base from V and 2 bases from J, with 8 bases in between. The CDR3 extends over 14 amino acids. Germline V gene data show CDR1 as LNHNV and CDR2 as YYDKDF (reference sequence).

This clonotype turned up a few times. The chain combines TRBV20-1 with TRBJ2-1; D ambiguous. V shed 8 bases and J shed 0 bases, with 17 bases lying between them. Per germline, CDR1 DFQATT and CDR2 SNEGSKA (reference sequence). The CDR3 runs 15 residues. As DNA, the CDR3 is TGCAGTCTTTTAGCTGTCCCGAGCTCCTACAATGAGCAGTTCTTC. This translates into CSLLAVPSSYNEQFF.

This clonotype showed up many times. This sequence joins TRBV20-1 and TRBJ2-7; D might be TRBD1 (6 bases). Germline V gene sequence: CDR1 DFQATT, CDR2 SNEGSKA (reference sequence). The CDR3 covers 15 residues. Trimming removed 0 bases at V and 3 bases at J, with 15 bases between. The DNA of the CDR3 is TGCAGTGCTAGAGATAGGGGCAGGGGAATCTACGAGCAGTACTTC. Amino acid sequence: CSARDRGRGIYEQYF.

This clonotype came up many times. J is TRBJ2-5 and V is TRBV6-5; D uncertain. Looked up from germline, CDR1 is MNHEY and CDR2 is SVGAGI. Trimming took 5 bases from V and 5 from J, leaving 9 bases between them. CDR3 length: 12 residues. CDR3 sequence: CASSRRWETQYF. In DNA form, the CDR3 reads TGTGCCAGCAGTCGCCGTTGGGAGACCCAGTACTTC.

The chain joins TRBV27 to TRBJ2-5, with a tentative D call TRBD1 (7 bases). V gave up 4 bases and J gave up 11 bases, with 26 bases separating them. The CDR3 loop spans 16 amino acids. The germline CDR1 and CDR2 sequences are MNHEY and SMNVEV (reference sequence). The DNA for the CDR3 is TGTGCCAGCAGTTACAAAGCAGACAGGGCGGGAAGGGAGCAGTACTTC. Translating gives CASSYKADRAGREQYF.

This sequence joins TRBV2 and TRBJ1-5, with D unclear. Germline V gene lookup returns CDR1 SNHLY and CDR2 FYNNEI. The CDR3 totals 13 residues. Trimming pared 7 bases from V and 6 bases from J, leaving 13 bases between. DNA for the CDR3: TGTGCCAGCACCCCACTGAAGAGTCAGCCCCAGCATTTT. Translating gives CASTPLKSQPQHF.

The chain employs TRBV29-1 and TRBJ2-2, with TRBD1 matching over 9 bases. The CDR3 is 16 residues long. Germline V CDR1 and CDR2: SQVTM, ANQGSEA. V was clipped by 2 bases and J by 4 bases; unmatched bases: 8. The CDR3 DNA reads TGCAGCGTTGAAAGGGAGGACAGGGGTGGCACCGGGGAGCTGTTTTTT. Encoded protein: CSVEREDRGGTGELFF.

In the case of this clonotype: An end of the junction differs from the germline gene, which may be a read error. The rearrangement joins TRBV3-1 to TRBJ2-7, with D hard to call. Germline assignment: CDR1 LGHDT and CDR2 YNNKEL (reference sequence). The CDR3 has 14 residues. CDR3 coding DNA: TGTGCCTGCAGCCAAGATCCTAGCTCCTACGAGCAGTACTTC. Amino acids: CACSQDPSSYEQYF.

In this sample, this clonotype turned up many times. The CDR3 reads CASSSTSGVNNEQFF. CDR3 sequence (DNA): TGCGCCAGCAGTTCGACTAGCGGGGTCAACAATGAGCAGTTCTTC. The chain links TRBV5-1 to TRBJ2-1, with 11 bases fitting TRBD2. Looked up from germline, CDR1 is SGHRS and CDR2 is YFSETQ. J lost 5 bases, V lost 5 bases, and 6 bases had no gene match. CDR3 size: 15 residues. The whole variable domain, filled in from reference TRBV5-1 and TRBJ2-1, reads KAGVTQTPRYLIKTRGQQVTLSCSPISGHRSVSWYQQTPGQGLQFLFEYFSETQRNKGNFPGRFSGRQFSNSRSEMNVSTLELGDSALYLCASSSTSGVNNEQFFGPGTRLTVL.